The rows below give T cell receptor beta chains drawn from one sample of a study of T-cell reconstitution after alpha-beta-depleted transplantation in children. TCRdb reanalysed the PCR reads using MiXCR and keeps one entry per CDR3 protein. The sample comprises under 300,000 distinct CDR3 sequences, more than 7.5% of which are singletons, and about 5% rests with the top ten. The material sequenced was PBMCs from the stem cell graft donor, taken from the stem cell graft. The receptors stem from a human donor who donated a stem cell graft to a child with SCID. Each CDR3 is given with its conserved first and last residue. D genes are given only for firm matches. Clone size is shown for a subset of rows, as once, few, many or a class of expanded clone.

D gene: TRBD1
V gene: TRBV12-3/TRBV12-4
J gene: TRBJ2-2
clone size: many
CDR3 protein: CASSHQGQGVGGELFF
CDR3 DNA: TGTGCCAGCAGCCACCAGGGACAGGGAGTAGGCGGGGAGCTGTTTTTT

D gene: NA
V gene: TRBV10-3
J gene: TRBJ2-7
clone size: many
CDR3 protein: CAISPPVSYEQYF
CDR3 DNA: TGTGCCATCAGCCCTCCAGTCTCCTACGAGCAGTACTTC

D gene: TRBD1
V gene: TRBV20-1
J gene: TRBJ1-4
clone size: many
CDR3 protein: CSAGRTGTGDEKLFF
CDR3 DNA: TGCAGTGCTGGGAGAACCGGGACAGGAGATGAAAAACTGTTTTTT

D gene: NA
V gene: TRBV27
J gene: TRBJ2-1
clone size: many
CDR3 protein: CASILCGNEQFF
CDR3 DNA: TGTGCCAGCATTCTCTGCGGCAATGAGCAGTTCTTC

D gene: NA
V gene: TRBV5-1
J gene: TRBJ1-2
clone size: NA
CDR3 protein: CASSYSAPDYGYTF
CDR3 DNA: TGCGCCAGCAGCTACAGTGCTCCTGACTATGGCTACACCTTC

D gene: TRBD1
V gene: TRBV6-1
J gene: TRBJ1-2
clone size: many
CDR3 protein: CASSPTGAGGYTF
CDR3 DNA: TGTGCCAGCAGTCCGACAGGGGCGGGTGGCTACACCTTC

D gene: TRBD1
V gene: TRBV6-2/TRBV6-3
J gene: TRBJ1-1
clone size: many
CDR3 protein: CASSFSLGTANTEAFF
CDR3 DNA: TGTGCCAGCAGTTTTTCTTTGGGGACAGCGAACACTGAAGCTTTCTTT

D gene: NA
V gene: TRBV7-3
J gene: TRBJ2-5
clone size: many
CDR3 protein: CASSPSGRETQYF
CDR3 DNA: TGTGCCAGCAGCCCATCAGGGAGAGAGACCCAGTACTTC

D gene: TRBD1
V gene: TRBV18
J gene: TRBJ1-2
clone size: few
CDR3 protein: CASSPPDRVVHGYTF
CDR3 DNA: TGTGCCAGCTCACCACCTGACAGGGTGGTTCATGGCTACACCTTC

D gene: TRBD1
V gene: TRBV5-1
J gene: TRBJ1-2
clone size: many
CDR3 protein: CASRYRGAGGGYTF
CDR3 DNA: TGCGCCAGCAGATACAGGGGGGCCGGGGGTGGCTACACCTTC

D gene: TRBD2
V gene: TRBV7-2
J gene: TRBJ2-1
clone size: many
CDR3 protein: CASSLVPRGAGNEQFF
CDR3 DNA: TGTGCCAGCAGCTTAGTTCCGCGGGGGGCCGGTAATGAGCAGTTCTTC

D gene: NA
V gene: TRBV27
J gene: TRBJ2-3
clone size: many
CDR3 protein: CASSLLRGGTDTQYF
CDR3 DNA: TGTGCCAGCAGTTTATTGCGGGGAGGCACAGATACGCAGTATTTT

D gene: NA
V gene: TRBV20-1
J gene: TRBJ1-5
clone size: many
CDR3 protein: CSALLNNQPQHF
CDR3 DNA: TGCAGTGCTTTATTAAACAATCAGCCCCAGCATTTT

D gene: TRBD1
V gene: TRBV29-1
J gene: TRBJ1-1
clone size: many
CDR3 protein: CSVRGQGAVSTEAFF
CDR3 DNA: TGCAGCGTGAGGGGACAGGGGGCCGTGAGTACTGAAGCTTTCTTT

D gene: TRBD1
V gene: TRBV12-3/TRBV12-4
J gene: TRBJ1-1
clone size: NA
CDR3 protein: CASSRTGGAEAFF
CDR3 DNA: TGTGCCAGCAGCCGGACAGGGGGGGCTGAAGCTTTCTTT

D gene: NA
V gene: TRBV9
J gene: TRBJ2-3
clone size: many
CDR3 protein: CASSVDGAGRSTQYF
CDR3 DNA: TGTGCCAGCAGCGTAGACGGGGCGGGAAGATCAACGCAGTATTTT

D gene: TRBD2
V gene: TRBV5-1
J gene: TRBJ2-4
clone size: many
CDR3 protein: CASSWGSGIRNIQYF
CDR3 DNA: TGCGCCAGCAGCTGGGGCAGCGGGATTAGGAACATTCAGTACTTC

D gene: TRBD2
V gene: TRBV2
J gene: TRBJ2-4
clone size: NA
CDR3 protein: CASNPSGIAKNIQYF
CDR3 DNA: TGTGCCAGCAACCCTAGCGGCATAGCCAAAAACATTCAGTACTTC

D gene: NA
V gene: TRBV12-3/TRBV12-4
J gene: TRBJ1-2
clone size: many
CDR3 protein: CASSFAGADGYTF
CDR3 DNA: TGTGCCAGCAGTTTTGCAGGGGCGGATGGCTACACCTTC

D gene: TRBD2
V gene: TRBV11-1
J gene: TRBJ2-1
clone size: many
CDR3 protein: CASSLDEIPASGGPQRRGFF
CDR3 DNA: TGTGCCAGCAGCTTAGATGAAATCCCGGCTAGCGGGGGCCCTCAGAGAAGAGGGTTCTTC

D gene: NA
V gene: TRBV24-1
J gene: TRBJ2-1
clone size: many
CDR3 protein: CATGRLNEQFF
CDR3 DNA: TGTGCCACCGGGAGACTTAATGAGCAGTTCTTC

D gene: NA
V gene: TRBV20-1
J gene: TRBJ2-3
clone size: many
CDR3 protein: CSARTQSTDTQYF
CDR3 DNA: TGCAGTGCTAGAACCCAGTCCACAGATACGCAGTATTTT

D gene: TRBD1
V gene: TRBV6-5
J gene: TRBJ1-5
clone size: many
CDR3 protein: CASSPTGGSNQPQHF
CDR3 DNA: TGTGCCAGCAGCCCGACAGGGGGGAGCAATCAGCCCCAGCATTTT

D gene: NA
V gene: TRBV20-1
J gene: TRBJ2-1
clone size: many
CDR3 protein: CSATSGHPEQFF
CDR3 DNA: TGCAGTGCTACCTCCGGACATCCTGAGCAGTTCTTC

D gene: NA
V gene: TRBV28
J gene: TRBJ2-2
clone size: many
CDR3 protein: CASSPVRASNTGELFF
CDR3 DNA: TGTGCCAGCAGTCCCGTGAGAGCCTCGAACACCGGGGAGCTGTTTTTT

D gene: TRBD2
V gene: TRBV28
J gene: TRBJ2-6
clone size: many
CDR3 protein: CASSSGGSGANVLTF
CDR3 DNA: TGTGCCAGCAGCTCGGGAGGCTCTGGGGCCAACGTCCTGACTTTC

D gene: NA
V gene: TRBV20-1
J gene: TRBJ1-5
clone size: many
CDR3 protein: CSARVTADQPQHF
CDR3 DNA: TGCAGTGCTAGAGTTACAGCTGATCAGCCCCAGCATTTT

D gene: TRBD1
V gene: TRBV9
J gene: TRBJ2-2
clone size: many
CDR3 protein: CASSVQAGTGNTGELFF
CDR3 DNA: TGTGCCAGCAGCGTACAAGCCGGGACAGGGAACACCGGGGAGCTGTTTTTT

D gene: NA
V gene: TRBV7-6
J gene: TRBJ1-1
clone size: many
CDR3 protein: CASSLLPGNTEAFF
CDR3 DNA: TGTGCCAGCAGCTTACTCCCGGGCAACACTGAAGCTTTCTTT

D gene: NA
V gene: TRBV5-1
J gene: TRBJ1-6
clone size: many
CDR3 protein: CASSLDPNSPLHF
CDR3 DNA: TGCGCCAGCAGCTTGGACCCAAATTCACCCCTCCACTTT

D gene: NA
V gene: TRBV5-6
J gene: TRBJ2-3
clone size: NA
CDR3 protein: CASSLDGPFTDTQYF
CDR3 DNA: TGTGCCAGCAGCTTGGACGGCCCTTTTACAGATACGCAGTATTTT

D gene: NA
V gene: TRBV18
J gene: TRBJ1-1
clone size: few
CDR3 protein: CASSFTGTLNTEAFF
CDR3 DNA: TGTGCCAGCTCTTTCACCGGGACGCTGAACACTGAAGCTTTCTTT

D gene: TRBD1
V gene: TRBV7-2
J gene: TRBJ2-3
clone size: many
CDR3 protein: CASSLRQGSTDTQYF
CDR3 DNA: TGTGCCAGCAGCCTAAGACAGGGTAGCACAGATACGCAGTATTTT

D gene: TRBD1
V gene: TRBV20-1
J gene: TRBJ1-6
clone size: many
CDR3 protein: CSARPGQNSPLHF
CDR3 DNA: TGCAGTGCTAGGCCGGGACAGAATTCACCCCTCCACTTT

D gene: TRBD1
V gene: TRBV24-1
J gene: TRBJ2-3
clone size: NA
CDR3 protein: CATSDLHGGDRDDTQYF
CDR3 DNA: TGTGCCACCAGTGATTTGCATGGCGGGGACAGGGACGATACGCAGTATTTT

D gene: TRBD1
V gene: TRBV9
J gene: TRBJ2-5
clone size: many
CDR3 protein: CASSVETGTGPETQYF
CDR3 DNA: TGTGCCAGCAGCGTAGAAACCGGGACAGGGCCGGAGACCCAGTACTTC